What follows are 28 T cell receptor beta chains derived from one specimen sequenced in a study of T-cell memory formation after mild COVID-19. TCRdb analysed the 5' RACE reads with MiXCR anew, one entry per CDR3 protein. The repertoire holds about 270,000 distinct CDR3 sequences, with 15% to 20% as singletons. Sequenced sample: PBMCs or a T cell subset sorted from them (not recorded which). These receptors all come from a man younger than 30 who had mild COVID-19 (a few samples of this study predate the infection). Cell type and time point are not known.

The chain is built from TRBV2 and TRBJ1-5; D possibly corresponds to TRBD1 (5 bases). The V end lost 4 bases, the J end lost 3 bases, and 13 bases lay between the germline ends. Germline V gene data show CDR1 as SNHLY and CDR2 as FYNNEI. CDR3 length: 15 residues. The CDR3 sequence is CASSGITGSNQPQHF. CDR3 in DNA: TGTGCCAGCAGTGGGATAACAGGATCCAATCAGCCCCAGCATTTT.

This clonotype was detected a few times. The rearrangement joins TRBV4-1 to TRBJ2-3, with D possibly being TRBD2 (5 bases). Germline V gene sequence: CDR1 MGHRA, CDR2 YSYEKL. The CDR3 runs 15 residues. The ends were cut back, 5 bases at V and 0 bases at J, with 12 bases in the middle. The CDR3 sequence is CASSVRGASTDTQYF. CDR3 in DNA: TGCGCCAGCAGCGTCCGGGGTGCTAGCACAGATACGCAGTATTTT.

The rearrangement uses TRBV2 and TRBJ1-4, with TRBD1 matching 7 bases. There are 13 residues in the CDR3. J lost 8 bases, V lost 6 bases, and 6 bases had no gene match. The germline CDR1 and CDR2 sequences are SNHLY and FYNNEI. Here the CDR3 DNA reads TGTGCCAGCAGGTTACAGGGGCAGGAAAAACTGTTTTTT. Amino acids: CASRLQGQEKLFF.

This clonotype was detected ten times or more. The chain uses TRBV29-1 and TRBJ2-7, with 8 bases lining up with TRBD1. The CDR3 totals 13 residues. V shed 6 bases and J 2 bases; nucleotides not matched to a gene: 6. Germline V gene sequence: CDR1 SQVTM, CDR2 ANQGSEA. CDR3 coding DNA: TGCAGCGTGGAGCAGGGGGCACCCTACGAGCAGTACTTC. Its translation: CSVEQGAPYEQYF.

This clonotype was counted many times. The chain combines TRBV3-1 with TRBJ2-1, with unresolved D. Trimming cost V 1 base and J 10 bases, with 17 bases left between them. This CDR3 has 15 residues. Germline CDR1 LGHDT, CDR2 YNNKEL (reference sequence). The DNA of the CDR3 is TGTGCCAGCAGCCAAGGCCGACTCGGGCAATACGAGCAGTTCTTC. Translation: CASSQGRLGQYEQFF.

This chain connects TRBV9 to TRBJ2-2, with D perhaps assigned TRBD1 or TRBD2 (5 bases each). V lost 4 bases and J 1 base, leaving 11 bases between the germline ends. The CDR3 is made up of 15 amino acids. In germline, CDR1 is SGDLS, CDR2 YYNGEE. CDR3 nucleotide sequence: TGTGCCAGCAGCACTCGGGGCGGGAACACCGGGGAGCTGTTTTTT. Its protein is CASSTRGGNTGELFF. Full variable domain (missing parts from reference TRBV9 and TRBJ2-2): DSGVTQTPKHLITATGQRVTLRCSPRSGDLSVYWYQQSLDQGLQFLIQYYNGEERAKGNILERFSAQQFPDLHSELNLSSLELGDSALYFCASSTRGGNTGELFFGEGSRLTVL.

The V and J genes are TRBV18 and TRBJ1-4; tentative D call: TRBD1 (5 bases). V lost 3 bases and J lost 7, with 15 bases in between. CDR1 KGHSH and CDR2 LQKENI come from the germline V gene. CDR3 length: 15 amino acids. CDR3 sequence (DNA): TGTGCCAGCTCACCTGAGGGACCTGTTGGTGAAAAACTGTTTTTT. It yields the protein CASSPEGPVGEKLFF. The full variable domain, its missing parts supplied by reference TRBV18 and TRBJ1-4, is NAGVMQNPRHLVRRRGQEARLRCSPMKGHSHVYWYRQLPEEGLKFMVYLQKENIIDESGMPKERFSAEFPKEGPSILRIQQVVRGDSAAYFCASSPEGPVGEKLFFGSGTQLSVL.

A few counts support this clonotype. Written as DNA, the CDR3 is TGCGCCAGCAGCCAAGATCCCGGGGACCAAGAGACCCAGTACTTC. Its translation is CASSQDPGDQETQYF. The chain uses TRBV4-1 and TRBJ2-5; a possible D gene is TRBD2 (5 bases). V lost 0 bases and J 0 bases, leaving 8 bases between the germline ends. This CDR3 spans 15 amino acids. Germline V lookup: CDR1 MGHRA, CDR2 YSYEKL.

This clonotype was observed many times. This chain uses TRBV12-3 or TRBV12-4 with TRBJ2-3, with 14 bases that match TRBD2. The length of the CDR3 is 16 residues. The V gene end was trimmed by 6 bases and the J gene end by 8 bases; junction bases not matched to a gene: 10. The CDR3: CASSSRTSGGRGTQYF. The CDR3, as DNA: TGTGCCAGCAGCTCCCGGACTAGCGGGGGGCGGGGTACGCAGTATTTT.

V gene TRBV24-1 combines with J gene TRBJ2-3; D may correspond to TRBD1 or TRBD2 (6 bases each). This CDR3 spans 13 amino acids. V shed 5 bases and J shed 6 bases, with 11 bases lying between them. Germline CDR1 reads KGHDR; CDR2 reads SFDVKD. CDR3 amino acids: CATSAPGADTQYF. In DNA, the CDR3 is TGTGCCACCAGTGCCCCGGGGGCGGATACGCAGTATTTT.

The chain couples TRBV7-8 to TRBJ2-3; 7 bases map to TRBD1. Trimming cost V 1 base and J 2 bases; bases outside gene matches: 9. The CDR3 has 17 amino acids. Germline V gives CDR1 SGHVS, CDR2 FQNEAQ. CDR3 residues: CASSLEWDSRLTDTQYF. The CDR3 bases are TGTGCCAGCAGCTTAGAGTGGGACAGCCGACTCACAGATACGCAGTATTTT.

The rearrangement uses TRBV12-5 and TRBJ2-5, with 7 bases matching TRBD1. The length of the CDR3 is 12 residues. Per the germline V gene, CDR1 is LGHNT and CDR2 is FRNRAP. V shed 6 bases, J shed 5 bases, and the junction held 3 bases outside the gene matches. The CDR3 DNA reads TGTGCTAGTGGCCTCAGGGGGGAGACCCAGTACTTC. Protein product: CASGLRGETQYF.

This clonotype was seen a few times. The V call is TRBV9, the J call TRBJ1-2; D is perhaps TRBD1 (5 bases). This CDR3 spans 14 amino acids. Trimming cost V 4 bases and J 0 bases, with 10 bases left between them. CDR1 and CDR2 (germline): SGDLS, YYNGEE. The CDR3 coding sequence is TGTGCCAGCAGCTCGACAGCGTCTAACTATGGCTACACCTTC. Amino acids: CASSSTASNYGYTF.

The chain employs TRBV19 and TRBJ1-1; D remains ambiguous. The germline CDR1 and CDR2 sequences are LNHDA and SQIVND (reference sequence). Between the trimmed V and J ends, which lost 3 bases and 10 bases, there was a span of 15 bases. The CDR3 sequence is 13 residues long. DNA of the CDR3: TGTGCCAGTAGTATGGTGGAGGGTTCTGCAGCTTTCTTT. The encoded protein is CASSMVEGSAAFF.

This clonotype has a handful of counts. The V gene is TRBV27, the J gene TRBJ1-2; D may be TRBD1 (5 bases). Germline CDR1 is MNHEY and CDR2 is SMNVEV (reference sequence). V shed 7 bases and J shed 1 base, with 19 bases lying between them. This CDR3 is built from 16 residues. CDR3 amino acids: CASTPSWGGGNYGYTF. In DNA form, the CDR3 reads TGTGCCAGCACCCCCTCTTGGGGGGGTGGTAACTATGGCTACACCTTC.

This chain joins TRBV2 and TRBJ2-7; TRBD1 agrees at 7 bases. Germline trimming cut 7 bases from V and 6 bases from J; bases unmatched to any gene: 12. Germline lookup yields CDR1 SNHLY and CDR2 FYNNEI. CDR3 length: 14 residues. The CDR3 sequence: CASTVLRQGSEQYV. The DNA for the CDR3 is TGTGCCAGCACAGTCCTCCGACAGGGAAGCGAGCAGTACGTC.

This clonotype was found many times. CDR3 in amino acids: CASSLGQISPLHF. For the CDR3, the DNA is TGTGCCAGCAGCCTAGGACAGATTTCACCCCTCCACTTT. V is TRBV7-6 and J is TRBJ1-6, with D possibly being TRBD1 (6 bases). The V end lost 5 bases, the J end lost 9 bases, and 11 bases lay between the germline ends. CDR3 size: 13 residues. Germline CDR1 is SGHVS and CDR2 is FNYEAQ.

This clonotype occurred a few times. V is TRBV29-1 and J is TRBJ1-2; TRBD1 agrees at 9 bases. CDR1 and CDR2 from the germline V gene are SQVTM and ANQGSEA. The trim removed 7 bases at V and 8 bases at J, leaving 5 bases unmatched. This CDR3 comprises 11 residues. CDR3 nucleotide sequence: TGCAGCGCCACGACAGGGGGGGGCTACACCTTC. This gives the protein CSATTGGGYTF.

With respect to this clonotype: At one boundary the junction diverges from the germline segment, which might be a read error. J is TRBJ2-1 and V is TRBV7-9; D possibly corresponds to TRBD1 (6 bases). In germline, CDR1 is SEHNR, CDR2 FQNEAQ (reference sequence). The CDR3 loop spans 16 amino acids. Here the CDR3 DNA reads TGCGCCAGCAGCTTCCCGACCTGGACAGCCTACAATGAGCAGTTCTTC. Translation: CASSFPTWTAYNEQFF.

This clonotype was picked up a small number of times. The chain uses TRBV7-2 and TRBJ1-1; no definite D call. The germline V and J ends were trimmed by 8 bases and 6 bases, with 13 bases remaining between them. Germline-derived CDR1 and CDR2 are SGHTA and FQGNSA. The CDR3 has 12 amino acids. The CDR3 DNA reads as TGTGCCAGCGGATCGGGGTTCCCTGAAGCTTTCTTT. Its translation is CASGSGFPEAFF.

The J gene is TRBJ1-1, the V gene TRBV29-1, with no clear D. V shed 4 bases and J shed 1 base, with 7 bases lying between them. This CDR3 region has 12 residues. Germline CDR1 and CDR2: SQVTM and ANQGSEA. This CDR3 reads CSVASRNTEAFF. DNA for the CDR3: TGCAGCGTTGCATCCAGGAACACTGAAGCTTTCTTT.

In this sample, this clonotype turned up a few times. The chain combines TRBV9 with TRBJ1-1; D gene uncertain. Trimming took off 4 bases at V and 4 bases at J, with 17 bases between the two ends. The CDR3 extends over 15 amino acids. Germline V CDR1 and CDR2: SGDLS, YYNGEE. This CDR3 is CASSPRPGRGTEAFF. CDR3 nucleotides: TGTGCCAGCAGCCCAAGACCGGGCCGGGGCACTGAAGCTTTCTTT.

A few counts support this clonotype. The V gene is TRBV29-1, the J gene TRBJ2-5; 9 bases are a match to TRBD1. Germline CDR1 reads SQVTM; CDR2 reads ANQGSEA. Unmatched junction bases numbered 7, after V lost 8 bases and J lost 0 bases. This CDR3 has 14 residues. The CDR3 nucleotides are TGCAGCTACCAGCGGGACAGGGACCAAGAGACCCAGTACTTC. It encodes CSYQRDRDQETQYF.

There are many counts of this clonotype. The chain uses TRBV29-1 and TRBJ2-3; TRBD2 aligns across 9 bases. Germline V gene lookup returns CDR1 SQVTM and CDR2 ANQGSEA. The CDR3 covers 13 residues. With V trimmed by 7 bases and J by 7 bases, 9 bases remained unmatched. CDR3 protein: CSAWGLAPNTQYF. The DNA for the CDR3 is TGCAGCGCATGGGGACTAGCCCCTAATACGCAGTATTTT.

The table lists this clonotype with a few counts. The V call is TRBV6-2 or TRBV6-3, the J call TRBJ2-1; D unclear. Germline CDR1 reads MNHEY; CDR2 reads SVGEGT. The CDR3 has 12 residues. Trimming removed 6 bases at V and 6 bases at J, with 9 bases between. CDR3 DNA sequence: TGTGCCAGCAGCCGCAGTTTCAATGAGCAGTTCTTC. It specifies CASSRSFNEQFF.

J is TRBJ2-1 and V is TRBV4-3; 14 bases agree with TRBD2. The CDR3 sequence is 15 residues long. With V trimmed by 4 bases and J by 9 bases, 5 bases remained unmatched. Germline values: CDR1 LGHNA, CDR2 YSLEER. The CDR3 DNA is TGCGCCAGCAGCCTGGGACTAGCGGGGGAGGGTGAGCAGTTCTTC. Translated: CASSLGLAGEGEQFF.

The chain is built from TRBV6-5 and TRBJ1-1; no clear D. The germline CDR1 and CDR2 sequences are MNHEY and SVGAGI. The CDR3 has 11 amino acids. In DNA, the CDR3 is TGTGGGGTCGGCAAAGGGCATGAAGCTTTCTTT. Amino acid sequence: CGVGKGHEAFF.

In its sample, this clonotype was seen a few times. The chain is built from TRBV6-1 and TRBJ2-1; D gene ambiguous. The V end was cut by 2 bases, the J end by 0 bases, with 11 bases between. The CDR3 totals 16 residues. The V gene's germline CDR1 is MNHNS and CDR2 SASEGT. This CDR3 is CASSERPLASYNEQFF. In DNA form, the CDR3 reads TGTGCCAGCAGTGAAAGACCGCTTGCCTCCTACAATGAGCAGTTCTTC.